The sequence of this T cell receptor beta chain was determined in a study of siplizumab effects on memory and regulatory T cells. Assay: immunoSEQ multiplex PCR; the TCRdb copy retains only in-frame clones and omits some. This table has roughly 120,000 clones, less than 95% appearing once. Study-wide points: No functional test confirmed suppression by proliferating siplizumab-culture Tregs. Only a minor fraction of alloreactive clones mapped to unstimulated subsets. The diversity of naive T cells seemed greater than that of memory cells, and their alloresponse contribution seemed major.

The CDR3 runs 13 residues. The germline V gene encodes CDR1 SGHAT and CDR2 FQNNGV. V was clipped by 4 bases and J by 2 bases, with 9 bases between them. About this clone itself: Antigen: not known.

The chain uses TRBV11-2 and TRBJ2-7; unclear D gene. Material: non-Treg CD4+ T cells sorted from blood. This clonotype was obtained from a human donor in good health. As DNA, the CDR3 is TGTGCCAGCAGCTCCGGAGTAGCCTACGAGCAGTACTTC. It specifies CASSSGVAYEQYF.